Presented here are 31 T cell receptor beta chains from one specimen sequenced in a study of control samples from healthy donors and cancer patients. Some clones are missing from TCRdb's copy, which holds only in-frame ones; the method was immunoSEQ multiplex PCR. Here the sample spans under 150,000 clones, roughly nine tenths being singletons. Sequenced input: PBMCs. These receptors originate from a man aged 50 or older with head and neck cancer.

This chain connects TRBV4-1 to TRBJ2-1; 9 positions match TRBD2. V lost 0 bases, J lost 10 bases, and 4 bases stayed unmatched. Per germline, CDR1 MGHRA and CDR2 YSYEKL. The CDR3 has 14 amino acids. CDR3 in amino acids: CASSQDGAGGEQFF. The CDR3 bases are TGCGCCAGCAGCCAAGATGGGGCGGGAGGGGAGCAGTTCTTC.

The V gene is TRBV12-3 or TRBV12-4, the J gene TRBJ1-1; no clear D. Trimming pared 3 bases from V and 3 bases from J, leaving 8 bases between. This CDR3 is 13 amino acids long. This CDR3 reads CASSFGSDTEAFF. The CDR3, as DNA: TGTGCCAGCAGTTTCGGTTCAGACACTGAAGCTTTCTTT.

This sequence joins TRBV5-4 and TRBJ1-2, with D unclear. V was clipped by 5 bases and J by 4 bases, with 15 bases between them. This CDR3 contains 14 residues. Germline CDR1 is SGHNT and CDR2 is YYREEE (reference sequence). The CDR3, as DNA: TGTGCCAGCAGGGTCGACATAAACCCCTATGGCTACACCTTC. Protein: CASRVDINPYGYTF.

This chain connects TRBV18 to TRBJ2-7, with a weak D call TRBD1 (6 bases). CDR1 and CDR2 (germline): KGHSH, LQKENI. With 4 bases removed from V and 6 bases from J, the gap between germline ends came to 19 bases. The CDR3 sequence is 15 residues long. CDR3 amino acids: CASSLQQGGESEQYF. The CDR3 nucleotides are TGTGCCAGCTCACTCCAACAGGGTGGAGAAAGCGAGCAGTACTTC.

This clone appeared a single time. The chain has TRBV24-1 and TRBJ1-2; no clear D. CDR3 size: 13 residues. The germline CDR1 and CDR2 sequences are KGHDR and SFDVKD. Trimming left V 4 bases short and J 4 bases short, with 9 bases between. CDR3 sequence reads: CATSEGRGYGYTF. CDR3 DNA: TGTGCCACCAGTGAAGGACGGGGCTATGGCTACACCTTC.

This CDR3 is CASSQDQGGLREKLFF. In DNA form, the CDR3 reads TGCGCCAGCAGCCAAGACCAGGGGGGGCTGCGGGAAAAACTGTTTTTT. The chain joins TRBV4-1 to TRBJ1-4; 7 bases map to TRBD1. This CDR3 has 16 residues. Germline CDR1 reads MGHRA; CDR2 reads YSYEKL. The J segment lost 8 bases and the V segment lost 0 bases, leaving 9 bases of the junction unmatched.

The CDR3 sequence: CASSLWRFGNEKLFF. CDR3 in DNA: TGTGCCAGCAGCTTGTGGCGGTTCGGTAATGAAAAACTGTTTTTT. The chain carries TRBV5-5 and TRBJ1-4; D call uncertain. The CDR3 length is 15 residues. From germline, CDR1 is SGHKS and CDR2 YYEKEE (reference sequence). V shed 1 base and J shed 4 bases, with 11 bases lying between them.

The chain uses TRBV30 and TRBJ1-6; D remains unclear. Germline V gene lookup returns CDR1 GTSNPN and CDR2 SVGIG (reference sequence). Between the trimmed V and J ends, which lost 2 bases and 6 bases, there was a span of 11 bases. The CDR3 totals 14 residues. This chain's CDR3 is CAWSMEQINSPLHF. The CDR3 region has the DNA TGTGCCTGGAGTATGGAACAAATTAATTCACCCCTCCACTTT.

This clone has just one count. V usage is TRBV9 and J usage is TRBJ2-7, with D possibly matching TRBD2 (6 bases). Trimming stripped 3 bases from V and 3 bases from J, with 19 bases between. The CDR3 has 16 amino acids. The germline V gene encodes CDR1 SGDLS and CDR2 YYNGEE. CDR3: CASSGSIGGIGYEQYF. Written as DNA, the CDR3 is TGTGCCAGCAGCGGTAGTATAGGAGGGATTGGCTACGAGCAGTACTTC.

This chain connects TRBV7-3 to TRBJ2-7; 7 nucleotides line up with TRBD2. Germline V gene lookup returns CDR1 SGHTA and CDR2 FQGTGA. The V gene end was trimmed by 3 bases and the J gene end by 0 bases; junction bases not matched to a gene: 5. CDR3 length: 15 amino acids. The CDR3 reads CASSFNSGGSYEQYF. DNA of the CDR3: TGTGCCAGCAGCTTTAATTCGGGGGGCTCCTACGAGCAGTACTTC.

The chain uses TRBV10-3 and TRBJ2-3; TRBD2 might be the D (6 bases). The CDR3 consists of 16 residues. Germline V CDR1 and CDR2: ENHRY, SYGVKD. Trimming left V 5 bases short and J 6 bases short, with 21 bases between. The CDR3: CAISPRGSPMPDTQYF. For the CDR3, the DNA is TGTGCCATCAGTCCCCGGGGGTCTCCCATGCCGGATACGCAGTATTTT.

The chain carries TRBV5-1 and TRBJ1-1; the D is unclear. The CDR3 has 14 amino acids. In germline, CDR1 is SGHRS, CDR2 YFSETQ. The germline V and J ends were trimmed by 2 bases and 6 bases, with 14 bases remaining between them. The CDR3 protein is CASSFSSPLAEAFF. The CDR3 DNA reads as TGCGCCAGCAGCTTTAGCTCTCCCCTCGCTGAAGCTTTCTTT. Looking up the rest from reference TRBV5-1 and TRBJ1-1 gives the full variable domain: KAGVTQTPRYLIKTRGQQVTLSCSPISGHRSVSWYQQTPGQGLQFLFEYFSETQRNKGNFPGRFSGRQFSNSRSEMNVSTLELGDSALYLCASSFSSPLAEAFFGQGTRLTVV.

The CDR3 DNA reads as TGTGCCAGCTCACCATACTCAGGGGGCTTCGGATCGGATTCACCCCTCCACTTT. It specifies CASSPYSGGFGSDSPLHF. This chain uses TRBV18 with TRBJ1-6, with TRBD1 matching 8 bases. This CDR3 has 18 amino acids. V lost 2 bases to trimming and J lost 8 bases; unmatched junction nucleotides: 14. Germline CDR1 is KGHSH and CDR2 is LQKENI.

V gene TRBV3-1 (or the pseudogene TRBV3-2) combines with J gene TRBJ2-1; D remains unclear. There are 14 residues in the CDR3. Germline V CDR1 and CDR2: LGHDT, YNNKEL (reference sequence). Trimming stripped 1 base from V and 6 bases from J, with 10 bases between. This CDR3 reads CASSQGVGSNEQFF. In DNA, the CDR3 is TGTGCCAGCAGCCAAGGGGTCGGTAGCAATGAGCAGTTCTTC.

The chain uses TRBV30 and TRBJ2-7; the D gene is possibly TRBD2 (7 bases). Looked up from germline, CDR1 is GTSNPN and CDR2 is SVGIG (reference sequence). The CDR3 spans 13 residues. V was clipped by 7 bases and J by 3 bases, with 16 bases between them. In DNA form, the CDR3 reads TGTGCCTCGGAGGGGGGGAAGGGCTACGAGCAGTACTTC. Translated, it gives CASEGGKGYEQYF.

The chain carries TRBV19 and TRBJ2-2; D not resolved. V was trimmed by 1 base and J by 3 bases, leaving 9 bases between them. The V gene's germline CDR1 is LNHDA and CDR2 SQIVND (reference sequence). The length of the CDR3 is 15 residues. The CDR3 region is CASSIAPGYTGELFF. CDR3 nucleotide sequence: TGTGCCAGTAGTATAGCGCCGGGTTACACCGGGGAGCTGTTTTTT.

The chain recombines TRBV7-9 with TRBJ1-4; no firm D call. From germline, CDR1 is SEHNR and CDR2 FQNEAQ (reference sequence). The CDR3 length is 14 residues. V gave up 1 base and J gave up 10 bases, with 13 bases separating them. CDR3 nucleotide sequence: TGTGCCAGCAGCTTAGAGGTCCTCCAAGGAAAACTGTTTTTT. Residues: CASSLEVLQGKLFF.

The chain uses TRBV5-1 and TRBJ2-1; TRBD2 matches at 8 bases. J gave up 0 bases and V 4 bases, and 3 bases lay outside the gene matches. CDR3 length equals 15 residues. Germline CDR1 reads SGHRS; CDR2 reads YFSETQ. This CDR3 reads CASSPSGHSYNEQFF. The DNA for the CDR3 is TGCGCCAGCAGCCCTAGCGGGCACTCCTACAATGAGCAGTTCTTC.

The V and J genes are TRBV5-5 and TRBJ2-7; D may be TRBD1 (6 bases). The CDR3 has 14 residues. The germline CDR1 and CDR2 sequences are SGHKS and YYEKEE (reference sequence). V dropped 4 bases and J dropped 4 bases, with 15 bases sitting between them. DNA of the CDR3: TGTGCCAGCAGCCCCGGACAGCGGCGGTACGAGCAGTACTTC. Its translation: CASSPGQRRYEQYF.

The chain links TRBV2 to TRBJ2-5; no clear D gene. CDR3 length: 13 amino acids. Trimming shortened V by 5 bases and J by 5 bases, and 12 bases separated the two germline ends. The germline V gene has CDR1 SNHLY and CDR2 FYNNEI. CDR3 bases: TGTGCCAGCAGTCCGAACAGTCGGGAGACCCAGTACTTC. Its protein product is CASSPNSRETQYF.

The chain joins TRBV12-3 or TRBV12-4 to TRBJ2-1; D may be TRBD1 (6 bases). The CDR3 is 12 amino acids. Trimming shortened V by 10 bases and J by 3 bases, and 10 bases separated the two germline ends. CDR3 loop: CATGQHYNEQFF. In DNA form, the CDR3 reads TGTGCCACCGGACAGCACTACAATGAGCAGTTCTTC.

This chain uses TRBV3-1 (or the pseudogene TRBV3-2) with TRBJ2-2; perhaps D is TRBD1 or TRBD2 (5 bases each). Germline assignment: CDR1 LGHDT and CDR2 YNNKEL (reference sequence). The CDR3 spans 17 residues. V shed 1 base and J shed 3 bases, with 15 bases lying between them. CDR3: CASSQVGTGKDTGELFF. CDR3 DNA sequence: TGTGCCAGCAGCCAAGTTGGGACCGGGAAAGACACCGGGGAGCTGTTTTTT.

Here the CDR3 DNA reads TGTGCCAGCAGCACACAGGGAGGAGAGCAGTTCTTC. Translating it yields CASSTQGGEQFF. The chain couples TRBV7-3 to TRBJ2-1; D is possibly TRBD1 or TRBD2 (6 bases each). The germline V gene has CDR1 SGHTA and CDR2 FQGTGA. V gave up 5 bases and J gave up 10 bases, with 12 bases separating them. This CDR3 is built from 12 residues.

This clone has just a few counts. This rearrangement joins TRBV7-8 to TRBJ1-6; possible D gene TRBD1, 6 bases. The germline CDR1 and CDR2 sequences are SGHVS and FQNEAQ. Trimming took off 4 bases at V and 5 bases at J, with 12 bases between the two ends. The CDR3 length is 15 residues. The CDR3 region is CASSYLWTDNSPLHF. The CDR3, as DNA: TGTGCCAGCAGCTACCTTTGGACAGATAATTCACCCCTCCACTTT.

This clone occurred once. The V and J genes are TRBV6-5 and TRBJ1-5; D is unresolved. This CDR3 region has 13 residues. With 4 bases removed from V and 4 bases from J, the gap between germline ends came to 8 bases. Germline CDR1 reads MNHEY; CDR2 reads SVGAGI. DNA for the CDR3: TGTGCCAGCAGTTCTTGGGGTAATCAGCCCCAGCATTTT. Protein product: CASSSWGNQPQHF.

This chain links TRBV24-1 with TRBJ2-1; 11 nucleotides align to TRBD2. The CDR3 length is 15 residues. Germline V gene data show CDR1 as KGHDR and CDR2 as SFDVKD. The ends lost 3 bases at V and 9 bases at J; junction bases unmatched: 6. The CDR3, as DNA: TGTGCCACCAGTGATCCCCGTAGCGGGAGGGGTGAGCAGTTCTTC. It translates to CATSDPRSGRGEQFF.

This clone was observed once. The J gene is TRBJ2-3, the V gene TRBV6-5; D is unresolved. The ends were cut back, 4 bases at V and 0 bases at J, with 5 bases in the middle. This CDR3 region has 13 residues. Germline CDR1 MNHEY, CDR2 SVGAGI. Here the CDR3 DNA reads TGTGCCAGCAGTTTCGATAGCACAGATACGCAGTATTTT. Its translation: CASSFDSTDTQYF.

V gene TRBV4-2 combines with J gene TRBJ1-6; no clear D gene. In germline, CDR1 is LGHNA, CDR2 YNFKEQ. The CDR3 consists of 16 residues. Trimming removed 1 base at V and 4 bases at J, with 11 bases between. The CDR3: CASSQGMEGYNSPLHF. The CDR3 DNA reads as TGTGCCAGCAGCCAAGGGATGGAAGGGTATAATTCACCCCTCCACTTT.

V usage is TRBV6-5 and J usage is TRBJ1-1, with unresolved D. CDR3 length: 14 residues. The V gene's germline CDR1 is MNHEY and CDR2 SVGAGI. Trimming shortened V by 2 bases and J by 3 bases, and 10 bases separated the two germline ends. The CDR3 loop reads CASSYIRADTEAFF. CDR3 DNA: TGTGCCAGCAGTTACATTAGAGCGGACACTGAAGCTTTCTTT.

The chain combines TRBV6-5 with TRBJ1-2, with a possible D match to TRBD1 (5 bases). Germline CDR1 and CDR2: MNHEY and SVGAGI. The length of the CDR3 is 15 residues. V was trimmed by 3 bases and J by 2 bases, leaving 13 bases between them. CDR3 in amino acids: CASSYGRGENYGYTF. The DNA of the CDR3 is TGTGCCAGCAGTTATGGAAGGGGAGAGAACTATGGCTACACCTTC.

The CDR3 sequence is CASSLRGATGANVLTF. The CDR3 bases are TGTGCCAGCAGTTTGAGAGGGGCCACTGGGGCCAACGTCCTGACTTTC. V is TRBV5-5 and J is TRBJ2-6, with D perhaps being TRBD1 or TRBD2 (5 bases each). Germline V gives CDR1 SGHKS, CDR2 YYEKEE (reference sequence). This CDR3 has 16 residues. V was cut by 5 bases and J by 2 bases, with 14 bases left in between.